The 15 T cell receptor beta chains below come from one sample, sequenced in a study of blood T cell repertoires in COVID-19. TCRdb's table, derived via immunoSEQ multiplex PCR, lists solely in-frame clones and lacks some. Among some 95,000 clones listed, around 93% were seen once. Sample: peripheral blood. Receptors were obtained from a human donor with active COVID-19. The donor label of this sample is uncertain.

The V gene is TRBV15, the J gene TRBJ1-2; D not certain. V shed 0 bases and J shed 4 bases, with 15 bases lying between them. Germline CDR1 is LNHNV and CDR2 is YYDKDF (reference sequence). The CDR3 runs 16 residues. The CDR3 bases are TGTGCCACCAGCAGAGATCGAGGGCCCAGTCTCTATGGCTACACCTTC. Translating gives CATSRDRGPSLYGYTF.

The chain couples TRBV12-3 or TRBV12-4 to TRBJ2-1; D is ambiguous. This CDR3 region has 13 residues. With 3 bases removed from V and 7 bases from J, the gap between germline ends came to 10 bases. The CDR3 sequence is CASSFLIRNEQFF. As DNA, the CDR3 is TGTGCCAGCAGTTTCCTTATACGGAATGAGCAGTTCTTC.

J is TRBJ2-3 and V is TRBV7-2, with 11 nucleotides matching TRBD1. The J segment lost 3 bases and the V segment lost 5 bases, leaving 7 bases of the junction unmatched. This CDR3 region has 16 residues. Germline lookup yields CDR1 SGHTA and CDR2 FQGNSA. In DNA form, the CDR3 reads TGTGCCAGCAGCATGGGGACAGGGGGTAGGACAGATACGCAGTATTTT. Translating gives CASSMGTGGRTDTQYF.

This clone was detected once. The J gene is TRBJ2-1, the V gene TRBV11-2, with unresolved D. CDR1 and CDR2 from the germline V gene are SGHAT and FQNNGV. V lost 4 bases, J lost 2 bases, and 12 bases lay in between. The CDR3 contains 15 residues. The CDR3 coding sequence is TGTGCCAGCAGCTCCGCGAGGATTACCTACAATGAGCAGTTCTTC. This translates into CASSSARITYNEQFF.

The chain recombines TRBV6-1 with TRBJ1-6; TRBD1 matches at 10 bases. Unmatched junction bases numbered 5, after V lost 3 bases and J lost 9 bases. The germline CDR1 and CDR2 sequences are MNHNS and SASEGT. The CDR3 covers 15 residues. CDR3 sequence: CASSDTGQGFSPLHF. As DNA, the CDR3 is TGTGCCAGCAGTGATACGGGACAGGGGTTTTCACCCCTCCACTTT.

The gene calls are TRBV3-1 (or the pseudogene TRBV3-2) and TRBJ2-3; 11 nucleotides agree with TRBD1. The germline gives CDR1 LGHDT, CDR2 YNNKEL (reference sequence). The CDR3 totals 16 residues. V trimming: 7 bases; J trimming: 8 bases; junction bases outside the gene matches: 14. This CDR3 reads CASNRGDRGSKGTQYF. For the CDR3, the DNA is TGTGCCAGCAACCGGGGGGACAGGGGGTCCAAGGGTACGCAGTATTTT.

The V gene is TRBV19, the J gene TRBJ2-2; 10 bases are shared with TRBD1. V lost 5 bases to trimming and J lost 2 bases; unmatched junction nucleotides: 14. CDR1 and CDR2 (germline): LNHDA, SQIVND (reference sequence). This CDR3 is built from 19 residues. The CDR3 sequence: CASSPTFQTGGYNTGELFF. CDR3 nucleotides: TGTGCCAGTAGTCCGACGTTCCAGACAGGGGGCTATAACACCGGGGAGCTGTTTTTT.

The V gene is TRBV12-3 or TRBV12-4, the J gene TRBJ1-1, with TRBD1 matching over 10 bases. This CDR3 is 13 amino acids long. Trimming at V came to 5 bases and at J to 7 bases, leaving 4 bases not matched to a gene. This CDR3 reads CASSRTGGDEAFF. The CDR3 DNA reads as TGTGCCAGCAGTCGGACAGGGGGGGATGAAGCTTTCTTT.

V usage is TRBV19 and J usage is TRBJ2-5; the match to TRBD2 covers 8 bases. Germline V gene sequence: CDR1 LNHDA, CDR2 SQIVND (reference sequence). There are 15 residues in the CDR3. Losses at the gene ends were 9 bases for V and 4 bases for J; bases not matched to a gene: 13. In nucleotides, the CDR3 is TGTGCCAGCCGAGAAGCGGGGGAGGGGAGAGAGACCCAGTACTTC. It specifies CASREAGEGRETQYF.

This chain links TRBV18 with TRBJ2-7, with D possibly being TRBD1 (5 bases). The germline V gene encodes CDR1 KGHSH and CDR2 LQKENI. V gave up 2 bases and J gave up 2 bases, with 13 bases separating them. This CDR3 spans 15 amino acids. CDR3 residues: CASSPNAGPTYEQYF. In DNA, the CDR3 is TGTGCCAGCTCACCAAATGCAGGGCCAACCTACGAGCAGTACTTC.

This rearrangement joins TRBV5-1 to TRBJ2-1; TRBD1 agrees at 9 bases. With 0 bases clipped from V and 4 bases from J, the junction kept 2 bases outside the gene matches. The CDR3 runs 15 residues. CDR1 is SGHRS, CDR2 YFSETQ, per germline. The CDR3: CASSLAGTGYNEQFF. Written as DNA, the CDR3 is TGCGCCAGCAGCTTGGCCGGGACAGGGTACAATGAGCAGTTCTTC.

The rearrangement joins TRBV6-2 or TRBV6-3 to TRBJ1-5, with D perhaps matching TRBD1 (6 bases). Trimming shortened V by 5 bases and J by 4 bases, and 12 bases separated the two germline ends. The CDR3 length is 14 residues. Germline CDR1 is MNHEY and CDR2 is SVGEGT. The CDR3, as DNA: TGTGCCAGCAGTCTGGGACAAGAAAATCAGCCCCAGCATTTT. Protein sequence: CASSLGQENQPQHF.

The chain is built from TRBV27 and TRBJ2-7, with 7 positions matching TRBD2. J lost 0 bases, V lost 5 bases, and 7 bases had no gene match. CDR1 is MNHEY and CDR2 is SMNVEV in the germline V gene (reference sequence). CDR3 size: 15 residues. CDR3 in DNA: TGTGCCAGCAGTGACCGGGGAGGGTTCTCCTACGAGCAGTACTTC. Translation gives CASSDRGGFSYEQYF.

The rearrangement joins TRBV25-1 to TRBJ1-3; D is unresolved. Trimming removed 8 bases at V and 0 bases at J, with 2 bases between. There are 11 residues in the CDR3. CDR1 and CDR2 from the germline V gene are MGHDK and SYGVNS. The CDR3 loop reads CASHSGNTIYF. The DNA of the CDR3 is TGTGCCAGCCACTCTGGAAACACCATATATTTT.

The V gene is TRBV6-5, the J gene TRBJ2-7; possible D gene TRBD1, 6 bases. V lost 4 bases and J lost 4, with 20 bases in between. The CDR3 has 16 residues. Germline V gives CDR1 MNHEY, CDR2 SVGAGI. This CDR3 is CASSSLMDSKGYEQYF. In DNA form, the CDR3 reads TGTGCCAGCAGTTCTTTGATGGACAGTAAGGGGTACGAGCAGTACTTC.